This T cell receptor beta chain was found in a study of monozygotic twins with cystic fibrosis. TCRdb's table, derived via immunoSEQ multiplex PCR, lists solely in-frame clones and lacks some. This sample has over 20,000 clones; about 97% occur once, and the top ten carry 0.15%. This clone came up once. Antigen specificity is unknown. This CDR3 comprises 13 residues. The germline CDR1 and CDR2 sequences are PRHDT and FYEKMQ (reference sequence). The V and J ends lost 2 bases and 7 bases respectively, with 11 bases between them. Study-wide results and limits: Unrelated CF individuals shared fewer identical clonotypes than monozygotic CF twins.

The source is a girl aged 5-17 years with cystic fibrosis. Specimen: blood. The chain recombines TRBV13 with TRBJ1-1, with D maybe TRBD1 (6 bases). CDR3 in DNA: TGTGCCAGCAGCTTACTGGTACAGGGTGAAGCTTTCTTT. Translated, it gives CASSLLVQGEAFF. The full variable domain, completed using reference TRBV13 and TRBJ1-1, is AAGVIQSPRHLIKEKRETATLKCYPIPRHDTVYWYQQGPGQDPQFLISFYEKMQSDKGSIPDRFSAQQFSDYHSELNMSSLELGDSALYFCASSLLVQGEAFFGQGTRLTVV.